The 21 T cell receptor beta chains presented below share a single source sample, sequenced in a study of blood T cells in healthy people across ages. For the second PCR, which ran for about 7 to 11 cycles, a sample-barcoded 5' primer and a J-beta primer mix were used. TCRdb independently ran MiXCR on the 5' RACE reads; one entry per CDR3 protein. Among about 400,000 distinct CDR3 sequences listed, about 52% were seen once. Sequenced sample: blood. The source of these receptors is a man aged 55-75 years in good health.

V gene TRBV5-1 combines with J gene TRBJ1-6; D is unclear. Germline V gene data show CDR1 as SGHRS and CDR2 as YFSETQ. This CDR3 is built from 14 residues. V dropped 0 bases and J dropped 9 bases, with 10 bases sitting between them. CDR3 sequence: CASSLEPAGSPLHF. CDR3 sequence (DNA): TGCGCCAGCAGCTTGGAACCCGCAGGTTCACCCCTCCACTTT.

V gene TRBV29-1 combines with J gene TRBJ2-3; D not certain. Germline V CDR1 and CDR2: SQVTM, ANQGSEA. The ends were cut back, 5 bases at V and 0 bases at J, with 18 bases in the middle. CDR3 length: 16 residues. The CDR3 DNA reads as TGCAGCGTTTATCGTGGGATGGACCCCAGCACAGATACGCAGTATTTT. As protein: CSVYRGMDPSTDTQYF.

This clonotype was seen a single time. V usage is TRBV29-1 and J usage is TRBJ2-5, with D perhaps matching TRBD1 or TRBD2 (6 bases each). The DNA end favors TRBJ2-1, so the J call may be wrong. Looked up from germline, CDR1 is SQVTM and CDR2 is ANQGSEA. The CDR3 is 16 residues long. The CDR3 DNA sequence: TGCAGCGCCAAAGGGGAGGAAGGGGGGCGGCAAGAGACCCAGTTCTTC. Protein sequence: CSAKGEEGGRQETQFF.

The rearrangement uses TRBV9 and TRBJ2-3; TRBD2 agrees at 10 bases. This CDR3 contains 16 residues. Looked up from germline, CDR1 is SGDLS and CDR2 is YYNGEE. V gave up 3 bases and J gave up 5 bases; unmatched junction bases: 9. For the CDR3, the DNA is TGTGCCAGCAGCGCTAGGGGACTAGCGTTAGAAGATACGCAGTATTTT. It codes for CASSARGLALEDTQYF.

There are a few counts of this clonotype. The V and J genes are TRBV20-1 and TRBJ2-1, with D perhaps matching TRBD1 (5 bases). The CDR3 loop spans 13 amino acids. Germline-derived CDR1 and CDR2 are DFQATT and SNEGSKA (reference sequence). V lost 6 bases, J lost 5 bases, and 14 bases lay in between. The CDR3 loop reads CSAREVANNEQFF. The DNA of the CDR3 is TGCAGTGCCAGGGAAGTCGCAAACAATGAGCAGTTCTTC.

This chain uses TRBV12-3 or TRBV12-4 with TRBJ1-2, with 8 bases identical to TRBD1. The CDR3 contains 14 residues. V lost 5 bases and J lost 8; bases outside the gene matches: 10. This chain's CDR3 is CASSQTGELYGYTF. In DNA form, the CDR3 reads TGTGCCAGCAGTCAGACAGGGGAGCTATACGGCTACACCTTC.

V is TRBV11-2 and J is TRBJ2-1; D call uncertain. The CDR3 totals 15 residues. The germline CDR1 and CDR2 sequences are SGHAT and FQNNGV. Trimming left V 5 bases short and J 7 bases short, with 18 bases between. In DNA form, the CDR3 reads TGTGCCAGCAGCCCTTCCGGGCCGAGGAGTAATGAGCAGTTCTTC. Translated, it gives CASSPSGPRSNEQFF.

The J gene is TRBJ2-1, the V gene TRBV6-5; 9 positions match TRBD2. This CDR3 has 15 amino acids. After removal of 5 bases from V and 7 bases from J, the junction contained 9 bases not matched to a gene. In germline, CDR1 is MNHEY, CDR2 SVGAGI. The CDR3 DNA sequence: TGTGCCAGCAGTGACCGTGGGACTAGCCTGAATGAGCAGTTCTTC. Protein: CASSDRGTSLNEQFF.

The chain carries TRBV7-2 and TRBJ2-1, with a tentative D call TRBD2 (6 bases). The germline V gene has CDR1 SGHTA and CDR2 FQGNSA. The CDR3 is made up of 15 amino acids. Here the CDR3 reads CATREPGEPYNEQFF. For the CDR3, the DNA is TGTGCTACGAGAGAGCCGGGGGAGCCCTACAATGAGCAGTTCTTC.

J is TRBJ1-1 and V is TRBV7-2; D is unclear. CDR3 length: 12 residues. V was pared by 3 bases and J by 10 bases, with 12 bases between. The germline V gene has CDR1 SGHTA and CDR2 FQGNSA. The CDR3 here is CASSFTLSGAFF. CDR3 sequence (DNA): TGTGCCAGCAGCTTCACTTTATCGGGAGCTTTCTTT.

The chain has TRBV9 and TRBJ2-5; D is perhaps TRBD2 (6 bases). The CDR3 contains 14 residues. Trimming removed 7 bases at V and 1 base at J, with 14 bases between. Germline CDR1 reads SGDLS; CDR2 reads YYNGEE. The CDR3 loop reads CASAVGGLQETQYF. The CDR3 DNA sequence: TGTGCCAGCGCCGTGGGGGGTCTCCAAGAGACCCAGTACTTC.

The chain joins TRBV6-5 to TRBJ1-2, with D hard to call. There are 14 residues in the CDR3. The V end was cut by 2 bases, the J end by 2 bases, with 9 bases between. Looked up from germline, CDR1 is MNHEY and CDR2 is SVGAGI. CDR3 bases: TGTGCCAGCAGTTACGCTCCCCAGAACTATGGCTACACCTTC. It specifies CASSYAPQNYGYTF.

The CDR3 DNA reads as TGTGCCAGCTCACCGGGACTAGACAATGAGCAGTTCTTC. Protein: CASSPGLDNEQFF. The chain couples TRBV18 to TRBJ2-1; 8 nucleotides line up with TRBD2. The V gene end was trimmed by 3 bases and the J gene end by 5 bases; junction bases not matched to a gene: 0. Germline CDR1 KGHSH, CDR2 LQKENI. The CDR3 length is 13 residues.

This sequence joins TRBV2 and TRBJ2-7; tentatively, D is TRBD1 (6 bases). CDR3 length: 13 amino acids. Germline V gives CDR1 SNHLY, CDR2 FYNNEI. V was shortened by 9 bases and J by 3 bases, with 15 bases between the two germline ends. The CDR3 nucleotides are TGTGCCAGGTCAGGGGCAGGCAGCTACGAGCAGTACTTC. This gives the protein CARSGAGSYEQYF.

This chain uses TRBV2 with TRBJ2-1, with TRBD2 matching 11 bases. Germline V gene sequence: CDR1 SNHLY, CDR2 FYNNEI. J was trimmed by 8 bases and V by 3 bases; bases with no gene match: 6. CDR3 length: 15 amino acids. This CDR3 reads CASSETSGKLDEQFF. The CDR3 DNA sequence: TGTGCCAGCAGTGAGACTAGCGGGAAGCTCGATGAGCAGTTCTTC.

In its sample, this clonotype was seen once. This chain uses TRBV5-6 with TRBJ2-7; D call uncertain. Trimming left V 0 bases short and J 8 bases short, with 6 bases between. This CDR3 is 11 amino acids long. Germline V gene data show CDR1 as SGHDT and CDR2 as YYEEEE. DNA for the CDR3: TGTGCCAGCAGCTTGGGCCCAAAGCAGTACTTC. It specifies CASSLGPKQYF.

This clonotype was counted only a few times. The chain links TRBV28 to TRBJ2-1, with 10 bases matching TRBD2. CDR3 length: 17 amino acids. V shed 7 bases, J shed 2 bases, and the junction held 11 bases outside the gene matches. Per germline, CDR1 MDHEN and CDR2 SYDVKM. CDR3: CASTLLGLAGAYNEQFF. The CDR3 DNA reads as TGTGCCAGCACCCTTTTGGGGCTAGCGGGAGCCTACAATGAGCAGTTCTTC.

As for this clonotype: Relative to the germline gene, one junction end is altered; a read error may explain this. V is TRBV29-1 and J is TRBJ1-5; TRBD1 matches 7 bases. CDR1 and CDR2 (germline): SQVTM, ANQGSEA. CDR3 length: 13 amino acids. The DNA of the CDR3 is TGCAGCGCCGGACAGGACCCCTCAGGACCCCGGCATTTT. It yields the protein CSAGQDPSGPRHF.

The V call is TRBV10-3, the J call TRBJ2-4; the D is unclear. Germline V gene lookup returns CDR1 ENHRY and CDR2 SYGVKD. The CDR3 is 14 residues long. V dropped 6 bases and J dropped 5 bases, with 14 bases sitting between them. The CDR3 DNA sequence: TGTGCCATCAGGGAAAAGGGTAGGCAAAACATTCAGTACTTC. The encoded protein is CAIREKGRQNIQYF.

This clonotype was seen a few times. Just one base apart from a much larger clone, this may be a read error. Written as DNA, the CDR3 is TGTGCCAGCAGCAAACTAAAGGGACTAGCGGGGGTCAATGAGCAGTACTTC. It translates to CASSKLKGLAGVNEQYF. The J gene is TRBJ2-7, the V gene TRBV7-9; TRBD2 agrees at 14 bases. Germline CDR1 reads SEHNR; CDR2 reads FQNEAQ (reference sequence). Germline trimming cut 5 bases from V and 7 bases from J; bases unmatched to any gene: 13. This CDR3 is built from 17 residues.

The genes are TRBV20-1 and TRBJ2-7; TRBD2 agrees at 11 bases. This CDR3 is 17 amino acids long. V lost 0 bases and J lost 1; bases outside the gene matches: 8. Germline V gene sequence: CDR1 DFQATT, CDR2 SNEGSKA (reference sequence). The CDR3 DNA is TGCAGTGCTAGAGAGTCTGGACTAGCGGGCCAATCCTACGAGCAGTACTTC. This translates into CSARESGLAGQSYEQYF.